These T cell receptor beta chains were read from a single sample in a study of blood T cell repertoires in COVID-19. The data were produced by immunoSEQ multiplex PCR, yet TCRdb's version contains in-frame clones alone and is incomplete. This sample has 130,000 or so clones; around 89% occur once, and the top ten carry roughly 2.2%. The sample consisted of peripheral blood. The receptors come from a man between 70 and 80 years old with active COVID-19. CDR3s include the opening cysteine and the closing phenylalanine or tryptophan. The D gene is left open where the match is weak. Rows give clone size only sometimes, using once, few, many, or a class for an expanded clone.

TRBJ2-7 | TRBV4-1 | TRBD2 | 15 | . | CASSQRIAGSHEQYF | TGCGCCAGCAGCCAGCGTATAGCGGGATCTCACGAGCAGTACTTC
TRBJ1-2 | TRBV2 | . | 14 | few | CASSEVSGTFGYTF | TGTGCCAGCAGTGAAGTTTCCGGGACTTTTGGCTACACCTTC
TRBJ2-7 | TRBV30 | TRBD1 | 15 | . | CAWMWRQGQTYEQYF | TGTGCCTGGATGTGGAGACAGGGCCAGACCTACGAGCAGTACTTC
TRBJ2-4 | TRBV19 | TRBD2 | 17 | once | CASSPGLAASVKNIQYF | TGTGCCAGTAGCCCGGGACTAGCGGCGTCTGTCAAAAACATTCAGTACTTC
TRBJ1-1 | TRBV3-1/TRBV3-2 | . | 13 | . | CASSQGAGTEAFF | TGTGCCAGCAGCCAGGGGGCAGGGACTGAAGCTTTCTTT
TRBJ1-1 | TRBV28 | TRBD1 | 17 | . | CASSETGRLTEKTEAFF | TGTGCCAGCTCTGAGACAGGGAGATTGACGGAGAAGACTGAAGCTTTCTTT
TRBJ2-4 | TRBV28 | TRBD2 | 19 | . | CASSLSRLAGGPAKNIQYF | TGTGCCAGCAGTTTGTCGCGACTAGCGGGAGGGCCGGCCAAAAACATTCAGTACTTC
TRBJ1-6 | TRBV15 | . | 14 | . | CASRGISYNSPLHF | TGTGCGTCCCGGGGGATCTCCTATAATTCACCCCTCCACTTT
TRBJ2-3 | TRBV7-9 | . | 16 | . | CASSLGTAIQADTQYF | TGTGCCAGCAGCTTAGGGACAGCCATACAGGCGGATACGCAGTATTTT
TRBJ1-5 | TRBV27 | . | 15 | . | CASSLEGGRGQPQHF | TGTGCCAGCAGTTTAGAAGGGGGTAGGGGTCAGCCCCAGCATTTT
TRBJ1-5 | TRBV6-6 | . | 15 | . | CASSYEVQYNQPQHF | TGTGCCAGCAGTTACGAAGTCCAGTACAATCAGCCCCAGCATTTT
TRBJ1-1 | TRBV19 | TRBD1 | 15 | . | CASAPGGRGLTEAFF | TGTGCCAGCGCCCCAGGGGGCCGGGGGTTAACTGAAGCTTTCTTT
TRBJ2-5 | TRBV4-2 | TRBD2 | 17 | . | CASSQEARGRAGETQYF | TGTGCCAGCAGCCAAGAGGCTCGCGGGAGGGCCGGGGAGACCCAGTACTTC
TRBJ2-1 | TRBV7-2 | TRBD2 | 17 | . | CASSFSSGRGSYNEQFF | TGTGCCAGCAGCTTTTCTAGCGGGAGAGGTTCCTACAATGAGCAGTTCTTC
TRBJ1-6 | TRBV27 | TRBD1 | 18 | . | CASSIDRVGSSYNSPLHF | TGTGCCAGCAGTATCGACAGGGTAGGGAGCTCCTATAATTCACCCCTCCACTTT
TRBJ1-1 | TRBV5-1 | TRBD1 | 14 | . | CASSRGDSNTEAFF | TGCGCCAGCAGCAGAGGGGACAGTAACACTGAAGCTTTCTTT
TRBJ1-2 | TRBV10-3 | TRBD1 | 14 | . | CAISEAGGNYGYTF | TGTGCCATCAGTGAGGCAGGGGGAAACTATGGCTACACCTTC
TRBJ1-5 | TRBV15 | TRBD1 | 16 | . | CATSRDRGQGYQPQHF | TGTGCCACCAGCAGAGATAGGGGACAGGGGTACCAGCCCCAGCATTTT
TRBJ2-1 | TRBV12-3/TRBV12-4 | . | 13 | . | CASRFNWEDEQFF | TGTGCCAGCAGGTTTAATTGGGAGGATGAGCAGTTCTTC
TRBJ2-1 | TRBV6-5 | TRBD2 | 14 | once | CASIAAGPYNEQFF | TGTGCCAGCATAGCAGCGGGACCCTACAATGAGCAGTTCTTC
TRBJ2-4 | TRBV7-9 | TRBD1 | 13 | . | CASSLNRGYIQYF | TGTGCCAGCAGCTTGAACAGGGGATACATTCAGTACTTC
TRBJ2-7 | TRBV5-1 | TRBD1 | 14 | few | CASSLGQGAHEQYF | TGCGCCAGCAGCTTGGGACAGGGGGCCCACGAGCAGTACTTC
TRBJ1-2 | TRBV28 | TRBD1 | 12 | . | CASRNRGGGYTF | TGTGCCAGCAGGAACAGGGGTGGAGGCTACACCTTC
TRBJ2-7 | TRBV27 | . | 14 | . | CASSLNVGSYEQYF | TGTGCCAGCAGTTTAAACGTCGGGTCCTACGAGCAGTACTTC
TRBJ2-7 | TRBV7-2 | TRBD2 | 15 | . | CASSLRTSVPYEQYF | TGTGCCAGCAGCTTAAGGACTAGCGTTCCCTACGAGCAGTACTTC
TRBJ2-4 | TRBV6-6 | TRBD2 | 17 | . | CASSPIAGGFTKNIQYF | TGTGCCAGCAGTCCCATAGCGGGAGGGTTTACCAAAAACATTCAGTACTTC
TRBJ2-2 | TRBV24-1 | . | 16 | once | CATSRDRPTNTGELFF | TGTGCCACCAGCCGAGACAGGCCAACGAACACCGGGGAGCTGTTTTTT
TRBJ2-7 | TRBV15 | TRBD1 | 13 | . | CATRGGQAYEQYF | TGTGCCACCCGAGGGGGACAGGCCTACGAGCAGTACTTC
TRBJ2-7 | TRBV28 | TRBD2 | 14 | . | CASSTSGKLYEQYF | TGTGCCAGCAGCACTAGCGGAAAACTCTACGAGCAGTACTTC
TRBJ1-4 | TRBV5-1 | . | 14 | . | CASSAGVRNEKLFF | TGCGCCAGCAGCGCCGGGGTGAGAAATGAAAAACTGTTTTTT
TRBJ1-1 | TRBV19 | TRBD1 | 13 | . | CASSHGTGAEAFF | TGTGCCAGTAGTCACGGGACAGGCGCTGAAGCTTTCTTT
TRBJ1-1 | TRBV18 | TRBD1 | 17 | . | CASSPSGQGVSNTEAFF | TGTGCCAGCTCACCATCAGGACAGGGAGTATCAAACACTGAAGCTTTCTTT
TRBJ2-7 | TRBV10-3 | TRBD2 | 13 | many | CAIGTSGGYEQYF | TGTGCCATCGGGACTAGCGGGGGCTACGAGCAGTACTTC
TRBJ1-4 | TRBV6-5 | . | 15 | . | CASRSGTLGEEKLFF | TGTGCCAGCAGATCCGGGACACTCGGCGAGGAAAAACTGTTTTTT
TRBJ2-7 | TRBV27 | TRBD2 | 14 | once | CASGRGASGREQYF | TGTGCCAGCGGTCGGGGGGCTAGCGGGCGGGAGCAGTACTTC
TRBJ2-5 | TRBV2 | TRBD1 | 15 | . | CASSGLDRGRETQYF | TGTGCCAGCAGTGGGCTCGACAGGGGGCGGGAGACCCAGTACTTC
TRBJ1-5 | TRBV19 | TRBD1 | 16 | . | CASSTTGGGFNQPQHF | TGTGCCAGTAGTACTACGGGAGGGGGCTTCAATCAGCCCCAGCATTTT
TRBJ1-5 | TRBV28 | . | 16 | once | CASSRPPGGSNQPQHF | TGTGCCAGCAGTCGACCCCCAGGTGGAAGCAATCAGCCCCAGCATTTT
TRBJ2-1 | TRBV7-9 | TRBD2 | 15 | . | CASSHLAGVEGEQFF | TGTGCCAGCAGCCACCTGGCGGGAGTCGAAGGTGAGCAGTTCTTC
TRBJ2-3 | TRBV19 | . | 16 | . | CASSIQTSRRTDTQYF | TGTGCCAGTAGTATACAGACTTCCCGACGCACAGATACGCAGTATTTT
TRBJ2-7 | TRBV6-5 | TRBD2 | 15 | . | CASSSPIRGGHEQYF | TGTGCCAGCAGTTCCCCGATTCGGGGGGGGCACGAGCAGTACTTC
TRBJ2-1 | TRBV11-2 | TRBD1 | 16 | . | CASSDRQGISYNEQFF | TGTGCCAGCAGCGACCGACAGGGAATCTCCTACAATGAGCAGTTCTTC
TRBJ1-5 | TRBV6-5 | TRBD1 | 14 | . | CASSPGQGSQPQHF | TGTGCCAGCAGCCCCGGACAGGGAAGTCAGCCCCAGCATTTT
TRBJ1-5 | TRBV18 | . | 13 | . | CASSPPGVGPQHF | TGTGCCAGCTCACCACCAGGGGTGGGGCCCCAGCATTTT
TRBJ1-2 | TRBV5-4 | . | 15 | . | CASSSGRGAFYGYTF | TGTGCCAGCAGCTCCGGACGGGGGGCTTTCTATGGCTACACCTTC
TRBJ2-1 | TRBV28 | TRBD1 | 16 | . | CASSPPTGDWRNEQFF | TGTGCCAGCAGCCCCCCGACAGGGGACTGGCGGAATGAGCAGTTCTTC
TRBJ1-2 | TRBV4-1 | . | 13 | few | CASSQDRNRGYTF | TGCGCCAGCAGCCAAGATCGTAACAGAGGCTACACCTTC